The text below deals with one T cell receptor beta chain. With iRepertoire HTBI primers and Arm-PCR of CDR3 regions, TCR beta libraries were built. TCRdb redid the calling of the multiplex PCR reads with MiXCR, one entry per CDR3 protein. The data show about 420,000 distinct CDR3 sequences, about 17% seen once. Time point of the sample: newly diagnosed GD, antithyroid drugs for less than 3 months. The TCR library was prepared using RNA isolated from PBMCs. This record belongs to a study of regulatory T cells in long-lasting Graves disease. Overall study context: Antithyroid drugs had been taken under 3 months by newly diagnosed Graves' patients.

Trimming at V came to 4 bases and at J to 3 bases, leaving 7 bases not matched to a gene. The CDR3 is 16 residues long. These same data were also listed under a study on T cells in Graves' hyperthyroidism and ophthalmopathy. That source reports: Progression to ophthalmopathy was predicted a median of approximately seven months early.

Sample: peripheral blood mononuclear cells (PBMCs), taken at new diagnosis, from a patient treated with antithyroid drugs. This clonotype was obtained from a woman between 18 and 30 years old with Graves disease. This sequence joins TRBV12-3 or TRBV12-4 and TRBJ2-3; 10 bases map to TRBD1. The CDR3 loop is CASSWDRGRATDTQYF. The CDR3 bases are TGTGCCAGCAGTTGGGACAGGGGTAGGGCGACAGATACGCAGTATTTT.